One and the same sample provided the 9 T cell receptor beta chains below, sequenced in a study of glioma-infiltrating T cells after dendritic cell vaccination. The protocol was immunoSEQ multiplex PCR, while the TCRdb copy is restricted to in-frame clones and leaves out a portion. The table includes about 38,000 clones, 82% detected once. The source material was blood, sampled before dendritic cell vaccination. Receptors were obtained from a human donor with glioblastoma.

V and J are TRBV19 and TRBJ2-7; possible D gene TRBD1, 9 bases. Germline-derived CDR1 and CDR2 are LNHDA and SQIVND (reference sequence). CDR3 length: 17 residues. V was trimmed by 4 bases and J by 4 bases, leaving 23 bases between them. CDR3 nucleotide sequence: TGTGCCAGTAGTAGAACGGCCGGGACAGGGACTAGGTACGAGCAGTACTTC. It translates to CASSRTAGTGTRYEQYF. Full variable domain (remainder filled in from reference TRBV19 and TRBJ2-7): DGGITQSPKYLFRKEGQNVTLSCEQNLNHDAMYWYRQDPGQGLRLIYYSQIVNDFQKGDIAEGYSVSREKKESFPLTVTSAQKNPTAFYLCASSRTAGTGTRYEQYFGPGTRLTVT.

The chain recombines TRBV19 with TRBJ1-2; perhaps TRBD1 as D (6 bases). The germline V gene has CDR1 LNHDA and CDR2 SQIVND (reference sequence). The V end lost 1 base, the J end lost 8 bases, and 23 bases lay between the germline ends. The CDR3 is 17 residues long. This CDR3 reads CASSIGYRDNPPRGYTF. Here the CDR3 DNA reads TGTGCCAGTAGTATAGGCTACCGGGACAACCCCCCGAGGGGCTACACCTTC.

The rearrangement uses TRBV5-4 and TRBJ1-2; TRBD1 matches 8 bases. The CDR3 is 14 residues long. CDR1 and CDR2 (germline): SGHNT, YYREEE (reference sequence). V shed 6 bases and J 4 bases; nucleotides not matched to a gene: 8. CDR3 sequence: CASNSQGVTYGYTF. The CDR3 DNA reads TGTGCCAGCAACTCACAGGGGGTAACCTATGGCTACACCTTC. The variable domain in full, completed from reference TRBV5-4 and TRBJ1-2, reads ETGVTQSPTHLIKTRGQQVTLRCSSQSGHNTVSWYQQALGQGPQFIFQYYREEENGRGNFPPRFSGLQFPNYSSELNVNALELDDSALYLCASNSQGVTYGYTFGSGTRLTVV.

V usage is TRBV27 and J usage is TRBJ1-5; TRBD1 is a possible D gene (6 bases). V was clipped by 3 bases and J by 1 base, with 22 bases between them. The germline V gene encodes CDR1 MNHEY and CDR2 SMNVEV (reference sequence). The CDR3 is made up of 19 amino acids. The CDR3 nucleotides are TGTGCCAGCAGTTTCTTGTCGGGACACTTGGGGGAAAGCAATCAGCCCCAGCATTTT. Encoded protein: CASSFLSGHLGESNQPQHF.

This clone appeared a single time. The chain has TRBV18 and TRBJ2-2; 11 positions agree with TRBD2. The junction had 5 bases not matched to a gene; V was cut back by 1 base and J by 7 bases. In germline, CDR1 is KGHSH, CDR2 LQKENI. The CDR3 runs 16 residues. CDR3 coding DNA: TGTGCCAGCTCACCACGGACTAGCGGGTACCTCGGGGAGCTGTTTTTT. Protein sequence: CASSPRTSGYLGELFF.

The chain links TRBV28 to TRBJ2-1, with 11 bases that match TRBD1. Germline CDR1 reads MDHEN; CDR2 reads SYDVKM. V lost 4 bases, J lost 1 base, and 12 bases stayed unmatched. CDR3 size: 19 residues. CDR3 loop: CASSYGTGGIVRSYNEQFF. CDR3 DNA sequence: TGTGCCAGCAGTTATGGGACAGGGGGAATAGTGAGGTCCTACAATGAGCAGTTCTTC.

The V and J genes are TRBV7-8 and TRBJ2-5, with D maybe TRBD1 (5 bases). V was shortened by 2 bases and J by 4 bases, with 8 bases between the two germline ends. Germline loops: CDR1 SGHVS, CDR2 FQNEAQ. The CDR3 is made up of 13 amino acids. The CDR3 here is CASSLLTAETQYF. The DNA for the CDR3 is TGTGCCAGCAGCTTATTGACAGCAGAGACCCAGTACTTC.

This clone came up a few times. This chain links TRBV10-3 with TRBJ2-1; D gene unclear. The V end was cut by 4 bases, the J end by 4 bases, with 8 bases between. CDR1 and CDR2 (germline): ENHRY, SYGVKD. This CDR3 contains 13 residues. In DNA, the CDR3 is TGTGCCATCAGTGTAGAGTGGTACAATGAGCAGTTCTTC. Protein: CAISVEWYNEQFF.

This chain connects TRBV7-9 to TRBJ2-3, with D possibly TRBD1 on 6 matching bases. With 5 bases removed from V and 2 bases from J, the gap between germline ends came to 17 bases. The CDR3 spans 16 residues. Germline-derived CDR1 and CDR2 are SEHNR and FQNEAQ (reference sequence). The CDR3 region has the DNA TGTGCCAGCAGCCCACAACTTAGGGGGAACACAGATACGCAGTATTTT. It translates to CASSPQLRGNTDTQYF.